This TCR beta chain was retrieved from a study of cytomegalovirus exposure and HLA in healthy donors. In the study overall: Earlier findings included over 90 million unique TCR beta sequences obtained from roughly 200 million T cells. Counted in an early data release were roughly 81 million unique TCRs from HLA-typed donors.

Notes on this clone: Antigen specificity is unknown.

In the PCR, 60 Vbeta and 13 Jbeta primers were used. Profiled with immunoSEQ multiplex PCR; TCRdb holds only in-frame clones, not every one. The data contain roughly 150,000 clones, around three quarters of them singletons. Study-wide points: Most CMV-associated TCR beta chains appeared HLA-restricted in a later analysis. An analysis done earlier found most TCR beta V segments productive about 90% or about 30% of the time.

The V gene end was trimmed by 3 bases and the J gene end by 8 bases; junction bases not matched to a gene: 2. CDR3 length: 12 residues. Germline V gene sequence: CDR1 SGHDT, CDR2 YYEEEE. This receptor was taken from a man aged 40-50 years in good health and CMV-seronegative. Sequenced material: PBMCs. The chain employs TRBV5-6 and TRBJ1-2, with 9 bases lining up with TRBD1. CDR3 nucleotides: TGTGCCAGCAGCTGGGACAGGGCAGGCTACACCTTC. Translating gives CASSWDRAGYTF.